Included here is one TCR beta chain sequence, with context. TCRdb keeps only in-frame clones here, not all; method: immunoSEQ multiplex PCR. The sample shows about 310,000 clones, about nine tenths of them seen only once. These data belong to a study of blood T cell repertoires in COVID-19. Study-wide context: Italy, Spain and the United States were the sources of the convalescent and acute COVID-19 samples.

The study drew participants aged about 18 to 89 years from approximately 23 US areas. Recovery meant two consecutive negative NP/OP PCR tests, professional clearance, or resolved symptoms. Germline loops: CDR1 SNHLY, CDR2 FYNNEI. With V trimmed by 0 bases and J by 6 bases, 6 bases remained unmatched. This CDR3 has 16 amino acids. This sequence joins TRBV2 and TRBJ1-1; TRBD1 aligns across 11 bases. The clonotype was recovered from a woman between 18 and 29 years old who had recovered from COVID-19. Sequenced input: PBMCs or T cells enriched from blood (not recorded which). The CDR3 spells CASSEAIGQGAPEAFF. The CDR3 nucleotides read TGTGCCAGCAGTGAAGCGATAGGACAGGGGGCCCCTGAAGCTTTCTTT.